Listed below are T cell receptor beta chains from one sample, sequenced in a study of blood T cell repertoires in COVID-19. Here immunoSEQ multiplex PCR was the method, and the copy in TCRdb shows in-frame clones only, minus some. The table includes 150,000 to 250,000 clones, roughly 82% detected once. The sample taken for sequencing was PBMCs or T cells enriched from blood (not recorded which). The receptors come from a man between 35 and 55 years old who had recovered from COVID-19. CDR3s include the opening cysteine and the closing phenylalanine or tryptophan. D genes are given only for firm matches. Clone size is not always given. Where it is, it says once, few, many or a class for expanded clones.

CASSSGKTGNTEAFF	TGTGCCAGCAGCTCGGGCAAGACAGGGAACACTGAAGCTTTCTTT	-	-	TRBV5-4	TRBJ1-1
CASSQEGLADTQYF	TGTGCCAGCAGCCAAGAGGGACTAGCGGATACGCAGTATTTT	TRBD2	-	TRBV3-1/TRBV3-2	TRBJ2-3
CATSSGQPSTDTQYF	TGTGCCACCAGCAGCGGACAGCCGAGCACAGATACGCAGTATTTT	-	-	TRBV15	TRBJ2-3
CASTRRRAYGYTF	TGTGCCTCCACGAGACGGAGAGCCTATGGCTACACCTTC	-	-	TRBV30	TRBJ1-2
CASSLDQGRYGYTF	TGTGCCAGCAGCTTAGATCAGGGGCGGTATGGCTACACCTTC	-	once	TRBV5-6	TRBJ1-2
CASSQQGAGNQPQHF	TGTGCCAGCAGTCAGCAGGGGGCTGGCAATCAGCCCCAGCATTTT	TRBD1	-	TRBV28	TRBJ1-5
CASSFAGTGSYEQYF	TGTGCCAGCAGCTTTGCCGGGACAGGGTCCTACGAGCAGTACTTC	TRBD1	few	TRBV5-6	TRBJ2-7
CASSAFGVDLSTIYF	TGTGCCAGCAGCGCTTTCGGGGTCGACCTGAGCACCATATATTTT	-	-	TRBV9	TRBJ1-3
CASSSVEAGGLYNNEQFF	TGTGCCAGCAGCTCGGTCGAGGCGGGAGGGCTCTACAACAATGAGCAGTTCTTC	TRBD2	-	TRBV7-9	TRBJ2-1
CASSPLGGQGEYEQYF	TGTGCCAGTAGTCCCCTGGGAGGACAGGGAGAATACGAGCAGTACTTC	TRBD1	-	TRBV19	TRBJ2-7
CASSIGPPRGQPQHF	TGTGCCAGTAGTATAGGACCCCCTCGAGGTCAGCCCCAGCATTTT	-	few	TRBV19	TRBJ1-5
CASSEQDQPQHF	TGTGCCAGCAGTGAACAGGATCAGCCCCAGCATTTT	-	once	TRBV6-1	TRBJ1-5
CASSPGPDGPQHF	TGTGCCAGCAGTCCCGGTCCCGATGGGCCCCAGCATTTT	-	-	TRBV6-5	TRBJ1-5
CASSPRQSLRNTEAFF	TGTGCCAGCAGCCCCCGACAGTCCCTTAGGAACACTGAAGCTTTCTTT	-	-	TRBV7-6	TRBJ1-1
CSVGVPGARGYTF	TGCAGCGTTGGAGTTCCAGGGGCCCGTGGCTACACCTTC	-	-	TRBV29-1	TRBJ1-2
CASGQGAFGNQPQHF	TGTGCCAGCGGACAGGGGGCATTTGGCAATCAGCCCCAGCATTTT	TRBD1	-	TRBV19	TRBJ1-5
CASSGLAGGPVNEQFF	TGTGCCAGCAGCGGACTAGCGGGAGGGCCTGTCAATGAGCAGTTCTTC	TRBD2	-	TRBV9	TRBJ2-1
CASSHADRYNEQFF	TGTGCCAGCTCACATGCGGATCGCTACAATGAGCAGTTCTTC	-	once	TRBV18	TRBJ2-1
CASSLGIEAFF	TGTGCCAGCAGCCTGGGCATTGAAGCTTTCTTT	-	once	TRBV3-1/TRBV3-2	TRBJ1-1
CASSISWGREGTPTDTQYF	TGTGCCAGTAGTATCTCCTGGGGGCGGGAGGGGACCCCCACAGATACGCAGTATTTT	TRBD2	-	TRBV19	TRBJ2-3
CASSLGFGTGAYEQYF	TGTGCCAGCAGCTTAGGATTCGGGACAGGGGCCTACGAGCAGTACTTC	TRBD1	many	TRBV7-6	TRBJ2-7
CASCQGRNQPQHF	TGCGCCAGCTGCCAGGGTCGCAATCAGCCCCAGCATTTT	-	-	TRBV10-1	TRBJ1-5
CASRKEEQYF	TGTGCCAGCAGAAAGGAGGAGCAGTACTTC	-	-	TRBV28	TRBJ2-7
CASSLGSNTEAFF	TGTGCCAGCAGTTTGGGGAGTAACACTGAAGCTTTCTTT	-	-	TRBV27	TRBJ1-1
CASSPGGADNYGYTF	TGTGCCAGCAGCCCAGGGGGTGCAGATAACTATGGCTACACCTTC	TRBD1	-	TRBV7-2	TRBJ1-2
CASSLVGHPRVANYGYTF	TGTGCCAGCAGCTTGGTGGGACATCCGAGGGTGGCTAACTATGGCTACACCTTC	-	-	TRBV5-4	TRBJ1-2
CASSEALNSEGGRPQHF	TGTGCCAGCAGTGAAGCGTTAAATTCAGAGGGAGGTCGGCCCCAGCATTTT	-	many	TRBV2	TRBJ1-5
CASSLDQGAGEQFF	TGTGCCAGCAGCTTAGATCAGGGGGCGGGTGAGCAGTTCTTC	TRBD1	-	TRBV7-9	TRBJ2-1
CASSLQGQNTEAFF	TGTGCCAGCAGCCTACAGGGGCAGAACACTGAAGCTTTCTTT	TRBD1	-	TRBV7-8	TRBJ1-1
CASSYSFSGRGEQFF	TGTGCCAGCAGTTACTCGTTTAGCGGGAGGGGTGAGCAGTTCTTC	TRBD2	-	TRBV6-2/TRBV6-3	TRBJ2-1
CSGISGEYTEAFF	TGCAGCGGTATTTCAGGGGAATACACTGAAGCTTTCTTT	-	once	TRBV29-1	TRBJ1-1
CASSQGRTSGRAPLEQYF	TGTGCCAGCAGCCAAGGCCGCACTAGCGGGAGGGCCCCTCTCGAGCAGTACTTC	TRBD2	-	TRBV3-1/TRBV3-2	TRBJ2-7
CASTAGQGSYEQYF	TGTGCCAGTACCGCGGGACAGGGGTCCTACGAGCAGTACTTC	TRBD1	-	TRBV19	TRBJ2-7
CASSESTETETQYF	TGCGCCAGCAGTGAGTCCACAGAAACGGAGACCCAGTACTTC	-	-	TRBV10-1	TRBJ2-5
CASSSGTDENTEAFF	TGTGCCAGCAGTTCCGGGACAGATGAGAACACTGAAGCTTTCTTT	TRBD1	once	TRBV28	TRBJ1-1
CASQTGNYGYTF	TGTGCCAGCCAGACAGGGAACTATGGCTACACCTTC	TRBD1	few	TRBV2	TRBJ1-2
CASSYISGSTTYEQYF	TGTGCCAGCAGCTATATCAGCGGAAGTACAACCTACGAGCAGTACTTC	-	-	TRBV28	TRBJ2-7
CASSPDRGVGEKLFF	TGTGCCAGCAGTCCCGACAGGGGAGTTGGTGAAAAACTGTTTTTT	TRBD1	-	TRBV27	TRBJ1-4